A selection of T cell receptor beta chains follows, all from one sample in a study of neurological immune-mediated disorders. TCRdb re-called the 5' RACE reads with MiXCR, one entry per CDR3 protein. This table holds 43,000 or so distinct CDR3 sequences, 13% found once. Sequenced input: PBMCs. The receptors here all came from a man aged 25 to 40 in good health. CDR3s include the opening cysteine and the closing phenylalanine or tryptophan. Fields, in order: clone size, J gene, V gene, CDR3 protein. Size values are once, few and many counts, or a class for expanded clones, and some rows have none.

many TRBJ1-1 TRBV3-1 CASSPFSYQGRFPEAFF
many TRBJ2-7 TRBV6-4 CASNGRRASSYEQYF
many TRBJ1-1 TRBV27 CASRTAKNTEAFF
many TRBJ2-3 TRBV5-1 CASSAETSGRVTDTQYF
. TRBJ2-3 TRBV15 CATRSRLAGAVTDTQYF
. TRBJ1-2 TRBV15 CATSGGPFRENCYTF
many TRBJ2-7 TRBV10-3 CAISEGKGSSYEQYF
few TRBJ2-5 TRBV29-1 CTISLPGETQYF
many TRBJ2-1 TRBV7-9 CASSLPTSAYNEQFF
many TRBJ1-6 TRBV12-3/TRBV12-4 CASSKGQGAKSPLHF
many TRBJ2-2 TRBV12-3/TRBV12-4 CASSPRDLYTGELFF
few TRBJ2-7 TRBV2 CASRETSVSYEQYF
many TRBJ2-3 TRBV5-1 CASSLEGSGHADTQYF
many TRBJ2-7 TRBV27 CASSLTGYEQYF
many TRBJ2-3 TRBV6-5 CASSESAGDTQYF
many TRBJ2-1 TRBV7-6 CASSLERAYNEQFF
many TRBJ1-5 TRBV28 CASVGDSGNYQPQHF
many TRBJ2-1 TRBV12-3/TRBV12-4 CASTSWEGNYNEQFF
many TRBJ2-1 TRBV3-1 CASRLSSGNIGDEQFF
many TRBJ2-7 TRBV27 CASSPRTGAREQYF
large TRBJ2-7 TRBV3-1 CASSYLYEQYF
few TRBJ2-1 TRBV5-1 CASSNTGGSYNEQFF
many TRBJ1-1 TRBV12-3/TRBV12-4 CASSTGAPEAFF
. TRBJ2-7 TRBV28 CASSLPGGVAGDTYEQYF
many TRBJ2-2 TRBV28 CASSGSSNTGELFF
many TRBJ2-1 TRBV5-1 CASSLEYNEQFF
few TRBJ2-3 TRBV10-3 CAIRSSGSFEDTQYF
many TRBJ1-2 TRBV21-1 CASSNRGMRQNYGYTF
many TRBJ2-1 TRBV20-1 CSATRLAHNNEQFF
many TRBJ2-2 TRBV20-1 CSASLYTGELFF
many TRBJ2-1 TRBV5-5 CASSLQTQVRPQFF
many TRBJ2-2 TRBV10-3 CAISESGATNTGELFF
many TRBJ1-4 TRBV5-1 CASSQDRANEKLFF
. TRBJ2-3 TRBV29-1 CSARLGAGGTDTQYF
many TRBJ1-1 TRBV29-1 CSVLASNTEAFF
many TRBJ2-5 TRBV20-1 CSAATEGWSETQYF
. TRBJ2-5 TRBV29-1 CSGSGMRRETQYF
many TRBJ2-5 TRBV20-1 CSAASTRVFQETQYF
many TRBJ1-2 TRBV20-1 CSARGERPF
many TRBJ2-7 TRBV10-2 CASSEFSGGYEQYF
many TRBJ1-1 TRBV20-1 CSARDSRTEAFF
many TRBJ2-2 TRBV6-2/TRBV6-3 CASSRTPPTRELFF
. TRBJ1-4 TRBV28 CTSTTQITHEKLFF
. TRBJ2-7 TRBV10-3 CAISGEPSGSKSDQYF